Below, one TCR beta chain is given with its context. Its cognate antigen is unknown. The V gene's germline CDR1 is GTSNPN and CDR2 SVGIG (reference sequence). V was pared by 3 bases and J by 3 bases, with 7 bases of the junction left unmatched. The CDR3 consists of 15 residues. The PCR made use of 60 Vbeta and 13 Jbeta primers. Assay: immunoSEQ multiplex PCR; the TCRdb copy retains only in-frame clones and omits some. Recorded here are about 84,000 clones; the top ten clones represent 0.5% to 0.65%. These data come from a study of cytomegalovirus exposure and HLA in healthy donors. Regarding the study as a whole: Relative to the approximately 700-donor mean, N-insertions were reportedly fewer in an Asian-associated ancestry cluster in a later analysis.

The V call is TRBV30, the J call TRBJ1-1; the match to TRBD1 covers 10 bases. The clonotype originates from a man aged 50 or older in good health and CMV-seronegative. The sample taken for sequencing was PBMCs. The CDR3 region is CAWRGTGAEDTEAFF. The DNA of the CDR3 is TGTGCCTGGAGGGGGACAGGGGCCGAGGACACTGAAGCTTTCTTT.